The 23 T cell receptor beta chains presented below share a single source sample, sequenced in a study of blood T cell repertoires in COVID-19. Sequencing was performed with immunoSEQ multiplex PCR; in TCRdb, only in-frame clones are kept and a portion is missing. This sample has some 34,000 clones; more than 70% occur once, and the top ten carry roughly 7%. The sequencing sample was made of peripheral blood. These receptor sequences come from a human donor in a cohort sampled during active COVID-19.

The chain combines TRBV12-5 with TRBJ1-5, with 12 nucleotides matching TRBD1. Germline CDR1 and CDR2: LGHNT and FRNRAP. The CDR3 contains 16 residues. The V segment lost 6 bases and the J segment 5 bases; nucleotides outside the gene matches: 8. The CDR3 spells CASGPGTGGSDQPQHF. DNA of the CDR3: TGTGCTAGTGGGCCCGGGACAGGGGGCAGCGATCAGCCCCAGCATTTT.

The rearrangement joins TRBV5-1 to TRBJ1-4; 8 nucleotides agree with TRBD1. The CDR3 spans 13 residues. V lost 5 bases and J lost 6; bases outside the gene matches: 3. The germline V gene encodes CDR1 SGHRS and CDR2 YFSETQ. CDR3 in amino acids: CASRETGDEKLFF. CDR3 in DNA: TGCGCCAGCAGAGAGACAGGGGATGAAAAACTGTTTTTT.

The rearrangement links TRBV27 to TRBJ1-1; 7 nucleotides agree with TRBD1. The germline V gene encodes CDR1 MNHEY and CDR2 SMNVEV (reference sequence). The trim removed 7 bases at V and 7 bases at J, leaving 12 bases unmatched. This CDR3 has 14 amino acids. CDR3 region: CASTRQGSRHEAFF. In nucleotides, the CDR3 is TGTGCCAGCACTCGACAGGGATCAAGGCATGAAGCTTTCTTT.

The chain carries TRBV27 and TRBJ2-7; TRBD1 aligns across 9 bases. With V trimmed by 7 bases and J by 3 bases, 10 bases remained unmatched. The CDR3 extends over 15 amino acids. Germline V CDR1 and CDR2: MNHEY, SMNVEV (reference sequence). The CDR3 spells CASTISGTGNYEQYF. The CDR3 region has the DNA TGTGCCAGCACCATCTCCGGGACAGGGAACTACGAGCAGTACTTC.

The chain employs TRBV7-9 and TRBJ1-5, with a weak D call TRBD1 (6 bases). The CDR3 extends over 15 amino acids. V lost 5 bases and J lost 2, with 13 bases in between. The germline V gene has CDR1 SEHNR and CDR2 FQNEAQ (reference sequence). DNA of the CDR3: TGTGCCAGCAGCCGAGGGACAACGGGCAATCAGCCCCAGCATTTT. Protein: CASSRGTTGNQPQHF. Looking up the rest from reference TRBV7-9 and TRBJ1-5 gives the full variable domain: DTGVSQNPRHKITKRGQNVTFRCDPISEHNRLYWYRQTLGQGPEFLTYFQNEAQLEKSRLLSDRFSAERPKGSFSTLEIQRTEQGDSAMYLCASSRGTTGNQPQHFGDGTRLSIL.

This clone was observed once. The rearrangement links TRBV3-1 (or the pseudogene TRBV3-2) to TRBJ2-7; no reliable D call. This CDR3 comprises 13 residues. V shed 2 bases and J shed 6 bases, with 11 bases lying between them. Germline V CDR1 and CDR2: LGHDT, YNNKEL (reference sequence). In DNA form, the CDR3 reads TGTGCCAGCAGCCAACAAATTACGGGCGAGCAGTACTTC. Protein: CASSQQITGEQYF.

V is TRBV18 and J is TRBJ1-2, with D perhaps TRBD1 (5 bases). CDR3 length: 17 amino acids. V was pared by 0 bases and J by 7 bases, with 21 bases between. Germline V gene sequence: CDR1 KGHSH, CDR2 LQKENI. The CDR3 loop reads CASSPPSGGGILVGYTF. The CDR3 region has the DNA TGTGCCAGCTCACCACCCTCGGGTGGGGGGATCCTTGTTGGCTACACCTTC.

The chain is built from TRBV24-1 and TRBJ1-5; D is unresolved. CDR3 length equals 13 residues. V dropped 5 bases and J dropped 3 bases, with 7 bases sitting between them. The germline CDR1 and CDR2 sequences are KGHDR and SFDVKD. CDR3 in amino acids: CATSGGYNQPQHF. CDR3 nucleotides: TGTGCCACCAGTGGCGGTTACAATCAGCCCCAGCATTTT.

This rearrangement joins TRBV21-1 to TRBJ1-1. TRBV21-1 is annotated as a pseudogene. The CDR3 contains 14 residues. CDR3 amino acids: CASSKAAGRTEAFF. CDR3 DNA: TGTGCCAGCAGCAAAGCGGCAGGGAGGACTGAAGCTTTCTTT.

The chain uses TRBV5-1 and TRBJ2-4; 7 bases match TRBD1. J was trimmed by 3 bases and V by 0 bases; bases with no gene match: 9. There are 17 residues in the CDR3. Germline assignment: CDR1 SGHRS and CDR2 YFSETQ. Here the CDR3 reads CASSLVRGGSVKNIQYF. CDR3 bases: TGCGCCAGCAGCTTGGTGAGAGGGGGCAGTGTCAAAAACATTCAGTACTTC.

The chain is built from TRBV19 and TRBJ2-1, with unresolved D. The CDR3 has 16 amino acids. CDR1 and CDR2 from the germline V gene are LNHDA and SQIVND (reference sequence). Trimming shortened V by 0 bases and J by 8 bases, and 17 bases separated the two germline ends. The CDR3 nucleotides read TGTGCCAGTAGTATAGATCAGTATCCCCTGATGGATGAGCAGTTCTTC. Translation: CASSIDQYPLMDEQFF.

Here the CDR3 DNA reads TGTGCCAGCAGCCCGGGAGTTAGGACAGGGGGGAACTATGGCTACACCTTC. Its translation: CASSPGVRTGGNYGYTF. The chain has TRBV11-2 and TRBJ1-2; 10 positions agree with TRBD1. The CDR3 totals 17 residues. Germline V lookup: CDR1 SGHAT, CDR2 FQNNGV. Losses at the gene ends were 5 bases for V and 2 bases for J; bases not matched to a gene: 11.

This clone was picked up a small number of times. The CDR3 sequence is CASSPGREYEQYF. CDR3 coding DNA: TGTGCCAGCTCACCAGGGCGAGAATACGAGCAGTACTTC. This sequence joins TRBV18 and TRBJ2-7; D remains unclear. V lost 2 bases and J lost 4, with 9 bases in between. CDR3 length: 13 amino acids. Germline CDR1 and CDR2: KGHSH and LQKENI.

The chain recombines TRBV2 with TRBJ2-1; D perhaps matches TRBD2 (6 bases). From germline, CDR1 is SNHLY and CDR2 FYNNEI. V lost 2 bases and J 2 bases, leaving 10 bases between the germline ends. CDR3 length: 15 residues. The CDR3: CASSESGRTYNEQFF. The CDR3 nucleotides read TGTGCCAGCAGTGAATCGGGGAGGACCTACAATGAGCAGTTCTTC.

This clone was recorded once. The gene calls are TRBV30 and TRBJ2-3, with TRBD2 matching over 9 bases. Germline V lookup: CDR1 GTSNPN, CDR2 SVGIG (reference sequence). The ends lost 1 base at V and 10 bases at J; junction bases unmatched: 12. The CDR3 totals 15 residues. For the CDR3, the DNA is TGTGCCTGGAGTGCGGATAGCGGGAGTTCGGCGGCGCAGTATTTT. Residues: CAWSADSGSSAAQYF. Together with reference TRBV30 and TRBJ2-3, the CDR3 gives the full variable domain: SQTIHQWPATLVQPVGSPLSLECTVEGTSNPNLYWYRQAAGRGLQLLFYSVGIGQISSEVPQNLSASRPQDRQFILSSKKLLLSDSGFYLCAWSADSGSSAAQYFGPGTRLTVL.

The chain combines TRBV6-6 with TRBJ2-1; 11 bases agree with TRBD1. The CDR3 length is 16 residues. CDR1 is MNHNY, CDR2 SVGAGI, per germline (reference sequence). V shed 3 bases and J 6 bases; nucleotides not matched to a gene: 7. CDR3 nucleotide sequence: TGTGCCAGCAGTTATCCCCGGGACAGGGGGGGCAATGAGCAGTTCTTC. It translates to CASSYPRDRGGNEQFF.

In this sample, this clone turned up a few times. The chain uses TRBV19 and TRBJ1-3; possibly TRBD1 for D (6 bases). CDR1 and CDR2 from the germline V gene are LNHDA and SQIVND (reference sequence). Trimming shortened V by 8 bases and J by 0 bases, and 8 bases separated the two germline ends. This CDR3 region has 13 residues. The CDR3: CASGQYSGNTIYF. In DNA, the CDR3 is TGTGCCAGTGGACAGTACTCTGGAAACACCATATATTTT.

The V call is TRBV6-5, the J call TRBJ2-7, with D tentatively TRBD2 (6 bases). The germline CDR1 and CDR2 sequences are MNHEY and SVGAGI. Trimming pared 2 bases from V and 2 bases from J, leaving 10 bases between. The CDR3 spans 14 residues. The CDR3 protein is CASSYGAGPYEQYF. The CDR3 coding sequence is TGTGCCAGCAGTTACGGTGCGGGACCCTACGAGCAGTACTTC.

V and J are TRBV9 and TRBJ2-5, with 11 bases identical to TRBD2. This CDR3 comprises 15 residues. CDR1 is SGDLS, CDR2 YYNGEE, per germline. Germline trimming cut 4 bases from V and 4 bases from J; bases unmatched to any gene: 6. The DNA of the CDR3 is TGTGCCAGCAGCCCGAGCGGACTAGCGGGAGAGACCCAGTACTTC. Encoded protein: CASSPSGLAGETQYF.

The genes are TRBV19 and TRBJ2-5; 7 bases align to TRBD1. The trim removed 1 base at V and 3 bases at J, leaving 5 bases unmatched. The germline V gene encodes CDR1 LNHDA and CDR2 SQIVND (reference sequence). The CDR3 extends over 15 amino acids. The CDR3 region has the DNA TGTGCCAGTAGTATAGCGGGACAGAGAGAAGAGACCCAGTACTTC. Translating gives CASSIAGQREETQYF.

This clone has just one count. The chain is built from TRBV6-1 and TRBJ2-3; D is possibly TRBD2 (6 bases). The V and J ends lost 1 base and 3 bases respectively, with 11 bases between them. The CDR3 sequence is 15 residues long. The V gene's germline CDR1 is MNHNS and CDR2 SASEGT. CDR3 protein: CASSEEEGRTDTQYF. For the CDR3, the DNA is TGTGCCAGCAGTGAAGAGGAGGGTCGGACAGATACGCAGTATTTT.

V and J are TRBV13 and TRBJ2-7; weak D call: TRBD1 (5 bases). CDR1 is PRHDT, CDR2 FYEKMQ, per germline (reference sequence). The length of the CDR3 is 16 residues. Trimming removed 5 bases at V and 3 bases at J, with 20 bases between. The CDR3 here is CASSGPSDSAVYEQYF. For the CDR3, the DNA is TGTGCCAGCAGCGGCCCATCCGACAGTGCAGTCTACGAGCAGTACTTC.

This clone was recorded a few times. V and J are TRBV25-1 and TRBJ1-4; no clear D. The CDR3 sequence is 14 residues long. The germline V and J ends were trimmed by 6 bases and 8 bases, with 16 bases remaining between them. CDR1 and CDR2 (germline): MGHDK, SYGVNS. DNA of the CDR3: TGTGCCAGCAGGGGTGGACTCCTGAGGGAAAAACTGTTTTTT. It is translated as CASRGGLLREKLFF.